This is a list of T cell receptor beta chains from one sample in a study of blood T cells in healthy people across ages. TCRdb re-called the 5' RACE reads through MiXCR, storing one row per CDR3 protein. The sample holds around 620,000 distinct CDR3 sequences; approximately 30% are singletons and the top ten take approximately 17%. The source material was blood. Receptors originate from a woman aged 70-85 years in good health. Both conserved end residues are trimmed from each CDR3. The order of the fields is J gene, V gene, CDR3 protein.

>TRBJ2-5|TRBV5-6
ASSRAAKTQY
>TRBJ2-3|TRBV7-2
ASSRYAISGTSGHTQY
>TRBJ2-3|TRBV29-1
SVVIGGVVADTQY
>TRBJ2-1|TRBV4-2
ASSQGRLAGSNEQF
>TRBJ2-7|TRBV6-2/TRBV6-3
ASNTVKRGALRKY
>TRBJ1-3|TRBV15
ATSRDSGSGNTIY
>TRBJ2-4|TRBV2
ASSPDRLLAKNIQY
>TRBJ1-1|TRBV20-1
SARRQGVGNTEAF
>NA|TRBV6-6
ASATGDNEQF
>TRBJ2-3|TRBV4-3
ASSQDSRTTDTQY
>TRBJ2-3|TRBV7-9
ASSLFTGESLDTQY
>TRBJ2-3|TRBV15
ATSTVTDTQY
>TRBJ1-4|TRBV18
ASSPNIEFNEKLF
>TRBJ1-5|TRBV10-3
AISPGRIQGSNQPQH
>TRBJ2-1|TRBV27
ASSSAGGPSEQF
>TRBJ1-1|TRBV12-3/TRBV12-4
ASSRTGRANTEAF
>TRBJ1-2|TRBV12-3/TRBV12-4
ASSPRGTYGYT
>TRBJ2-3|TRBV6-5
ASSYSPYDTDTQY
>NA|TRBV4-2
ASSRSISGGGHEQF
>TRBJ1-5|TRBV7-2
ASSVQAAGQPQH
>TRBJ2-1|TRBV6-6
ASSHGGGEQF
>TRBJ2-5|TRBV25-1
ASSEGLSGGAAETQY
>TRBJ1-6|TRBV6-1
ASRPNRQGTGSPLH
>TRBJ1-1|TRBV14
ASSQRQGREAEAF
>TRBJ2-3|TRBV12-3/TRBV12-4
ASSPRGVRTDTQY
>NA|TRBV9
ASSVAGASSYEQY
>TRBJ2-1|TRBV7-2
ASSLTGNHNEQF
>NA|TRBV4-2
ASSAGGAGGDNEQF
>TRBJ2-5|TRBV20-1
SAKDPRGPGETQY
>TRBJ2-1|TRBV7-9
ASSFGGSSYNEQF
>TRBJ1-4|TRBV7-2
SSSARQGREKLF
>TRBJ2-5|TRBV6-6
ASLWTSGPQETQY
>TRBJ2-3|TRBV7-2
ASSATGTSSDTQY
>TRBJ1-1|TRBV2
ASSEALGWWTEAF
>TRBJ2-5|TRBV29-1
SVGASGGGRETQY
>TRBJ2-1|TRBV2
ASKIRDFANNEQF
>TRBJ2-5|TRBV9
ASSVSGANQETQY
>TRBJ1-3|TRBV7-6
ASSSSGVRVNTIY
>TRBJ2-1|TRBV5-1
ASSLAPTSSYNEQF
>TRBJ2-5|TRBV7-2
ASSPRTSWEEQY
>TRBJ1-1|TRBV5-1
ASTTGVENTEAF
>TRBJ1-5|TRBV6-2/TRBV6-3
ASKGFTGFNQPQH
>TRBJ1-2|TRBV14
ASSQARRGGSYGYT
>TRBJ2-1|TRBV6-5
ASSYSTKSSYNEQF
>TRBJ2-3|TRBV24-1
ATSDLQATDTQY
>TRBJ1-3|TRBV6-5
ASSTPPGNTIY
>TRBJ2-1|TRBV7-8
ASGTLYSEQF
>TRBJ2-3|TRBV4-1
ASSGGPGQSTDTQY
>TRBJ2-2|TRBV2
ASSGNSYGELF
>TRBJ2-7|TRBV4-2
ASSPTGAGYEQY
>NA|TRBV7-2
ASSIGQGPYEQY
>TRBJ2-7|TRBV7-2
ASSLGPLAPEQY
>TRBJ1-2|TRBV10-3
AISEFSSYGYT
>TRBJ2-4|TRBV6-1
ASSPQGGAGNIRY
>TRBJ1-1|TRBV20-1
SARHPDTEAF